These 16 T cell receptor beta chains were sequenced from one sample in a study of shared T cell receptors in the human thymus. Measured with immunoSEQ multiplex PCR; TCRdb has only the in-frame clones, and not every one. The table lists hundreds of thousands of clones, approximately 90% of them singletons. These data also featured in a second study, about human thymus T cells.

The specimen sequenced was thymocytes. Source of these receptors: a boy less than two years old with a congenital heart defect.

The chain is built from TRBV21-1 and TRBJ2-5; the table assigns TRBD2, which was not confirmed against the DNA. TRBV21-1 is a pseudogene. The CDR3 runs to 15 residues. The CDR3 DNA reads TGTGCCAGCAGCAAGGTTCGGGGAGGAAAGGAGACCCAGTACTTC. Protein: CASSKVRGGKETQYF.

The gene calls are TRBV27 and TRBJ1-3; D not certain. The CDR3 length is 13 residues. Trimming stripped 3 bases from V and 4 bases from J, with 7 bases between. The germline V gene has CDR1 MNHEY and CDR2 SMNVEV (reference sequence). The CDR3 sequence is CASSFLGGNTIYF. In DNA, the CDR3 is TGTGCCAGCAGTTTTCTGGGCGGAAACACCATATATTTT.

V usage is TRBV6-5 and J usage is TRBJ2-7; 7 bases align to TRBD2. This CDR3 has 14 amino acids. The J segment lost 3 bases and the V segment lost 4 bases, leaving 6 bases of the junction unmatched. Germline assignment: CDR1 MNHEY and CDR2 SVGAGI. The CDR3 loop reads CASSSPGGDYEQYF. The CDR3 DNA follows: TGTGCCAGCAGTTCCCCGGGGGGTGACTACGAGCAGTACTTC.

V gene TRBV18 combines with J gene TRBJ2-1, with D perhaps matching TRBD2 (6 bases). Germline V CDR1 and CDR2: KGHSH, LQKENI. V was cut by 3 bases and J by 2 bases, with 11 bases left in between. This CDR3 spans 15 amino acids. In DNA form, the CDR3 reads TGTGCCAGCTCACCTGGAGGGGTCCCCTACAATGAGCAGTTCTTC. It yields the protein CASSPGGVPYNEQFF. The full variable domain, with the rest looked up from reference TRBV18 and TRBJ2-1, is NAGVMQNPRHLVRRRGQEARLRCSPMKGHSHVYWYRQLPEEGLKFMVYLQKENIIDESGMPKERFSAEFPKEGPSILRIQQVVRGDSAAYFCASSPGGVPYNEQFFGPGTRLTVL.

V gene TRBV10-2 combines with J gene TRBJ2-7; the match to TRBD2 covers 9 bases. Germline V lookup: CDR1 WSHSY, CDR2 SAAADI. This CDR3 has 14 amino acids. The junction had 4 bases not matched to a gene; V was cut back by 7 bases and J by 0 bases. CDR3: CASTRAGGSYEQYF. Here the CDR3 DNA reads TGCGCCAGCACCCGAGCGGGAGGCTCCTACGAGCAGTACTTC.

The CDR3 nucleotides read TGTGCCAGCAGTCCCCGGGGGGGACAGACGTACGAGCAGTACTTC. It translates to CASSPRGGQTYEQYF. The genes are TRBV6-1 and TRBJ2-7; tentatively, D is TRBD2 (8 bases). V gave up 5 bases and J gave up 4 bases, with 18 bases separating them. This CDR3 comprises 15 residues. In germline, CDR1 is MNHNS, CDR2 SASEGT.

The J gene is TRBJ1-1, the V gene TRBV27, with D possibly TRBD1 on 6 matching bases. Trimming left V 5 bases short and J 1 base short, with 14 bases between. The CDR3 sequence is 15 residues long. From germline, CDR1 is MNHEY and CDR2 SMNVEV (reference sequence). CDR3 sequence: CASSHRVQGNTEAFF. CDR3 in DNA: TGTGCCAGCAGTCACAGGGTCCAGGGGAACACTGAAGCTTTCTTT.

The chain combines TRBV28 with TRBJ1-1; D remains ambiguous. Germline CDR1 reads MDHEN; CDR2 reads SYDVKM. Trimming removed 6 bases from V and 2 bases from J, with 22 bases in between. The CDR3 has 17 amino acids. Here the CDR3 DNA reads TGTGCCAGCAGGCCGACTGCTTTGGATAAAGAAAACACTGAAGCTTTCTTT. Its translation is CASRPTALDKENTEAFF.

The genes are TRBV21-1 and TRBJ1-5. TRBV21-1 has pseudogene status. This CDR3 is 13 amino acids long. The CDR3 DNA sequence: TGTGCCAGCAGCCTTCACGCGGGGCAGCCCCAGCATTTT. It specifies CASSLHAGQPQHF.

The chain combines TRBV14 with TRBJ2-7; D is uncertain. CDR1 SGHDN and CDR2 FVKESK come from the germline V gene. Trimming took 4 bases from V and 2 from J, leaving 12 bases between them. This CDR3 is 14 amino acids long. The CDR3 nucleotides read TGTGCCAGCAGCCCCCTGGTCGGAGCCTACGAGCAGTACTTC. Residues: CASSPLVGAYEQYF.

The sample holds a few counts of this clone. The gene calls are TRBV18 and TRBJ1-3; unclear D gene. CDR3 length: 14 residues. V was shortened by 2 bases and J by 3 bases, with 8 bases between the two germline ends. Germline lookup yields CDR1 KGHSH and CDR2 LQKENI. In DNA, the CDR3 is TGTGCCAGCTCACCAAGAAGACATGGAAACACCATATATTTT. It yields the protein CASSPRRHGNTIYF.

V and J are TRBV5-1 and TRBJ2-5; 8 bases align to TRBD2. The CDR3 consists of 17 residues. From germline, CDR1 is SGHRS and CDR2 YFSETQ. V was pared by 4 bases and J by 4 bases, with 15 bases of the junction left unmatched. CDR3 residues: CASSPKSIAGSPETQYF. CDR3 nucleotides: TGCGCCAGCAGCCCGAAATCGATAGCGGGATCCCCAGAGACCCAGTACTTC. Variable domain in full (rest from reference TRBV5-1 and TRBJ2-5): KAGVTQTPRYLIKTRGQQVTLSCSPISGHRSVSWYQQTPGQGLQFLFEYFSETQRNKGNFPGRFSGRQFSNSRSEMNVSTLELGDSALYLCASSPKSIAGSPETQYFGPGTRLLVL.

The chain employs TRBV28 and TRBJ2-7; 11 nucleotides agree with TRBD1. Losses at the gene ends were 4 bases for V and 1 base for J; bases not matched to a gene: 3. Germline loops: CDR1 MDHEN, CDR2 SYDVKM. CDR3 length: 15 amino acids. CDR3 nucleotides: TGTGCCAGCAGTTCCGGGGACAGGGGGTCCTACGAGCAGTACTTC. Translation: CASSSGDRGSYEQYF.

The gene calls are TRBV19 and TRBJ2-3; perhaps TRBD2 as D (6 bases). V lost 8 bases, J lost 0 bases, and 12 bases lay in between. The CDR3 is 14 residues long. CDR1 and CDR2 (germline): LNHDA, SQIVND (reference sequence). The CDR3 is CASLKRVSTDTQYF. The CDR3, as DNA: TGTGCCAGTCTGAAGCGGGTTAGCACAGATACGCAGTATTTT.

On this clone: One junction end does not reproduce the germline sequence, and a read error may be involved. The chain couples TRBV7-8 to TRBJ1-3; D is perhaps TRBD1 (6 bases). The length of the CDR3 is 15 residues. Germline V gene data show CDR1 as SGHVS and CDR2 as FQNEAQ. CDR3 sequence (DNA): TGTGCCAGCAGCCCCGGACAGTACTCTGGAAGCACCATATATTTT. Translation gives CASSPGQYSGSTIYF.

The J gene is TRBJ2-4, the V gene TRBV2; 9 bases align to TRBD1. In germline, CDR1 is SNHLY, CDR2 FYNNEI. The CDR3 runs to 13 residues. The J segment lost 8 bases and the V segment lost 6 bases, leaving 5 bases of the junction unmatched. CDR3: CASRTGGDDIQYF. In nucleotides, the CDR3 is TGTGCCAGCAGAACAGGGGGCGATGACATTCAGTACTTC.